Below are 8 T cell receptor beta chains sequenced from a single sample in a study of T cell responses to AZD1222 COVID-19 vaccine. The assay was immunoSEQ multiplex PCR, and TCRdb's table has in-frame clones only and misses some. The table has under 150,000 clones, roughly 90% seen once; the top ten hold 5.5% to 6.5%. Specimen: peripheral blood, collected on day 0 of AZD1222 vaccination. Every receptor here comes from an adult in good health.

V gene TRBV4-3 combines with J gene TRBJ2-1; 8 bases map to TRBD2. The CDR3 runs 17 residues. The V segment lost 3 bases and the J segment 12 bases; nucleotides outside the gene matches: 19. Germline V gives CDR1 LGHNA, CDR2 YSLEER. CDR3 bases: TGCGCCAGCAGCCATGTGAAGCGGGAGTGGGCCCCGGAAAGGCAGTTCTTC. Translated, it gives CASSHVKREWAPERQFF.

This chain uses TRBV12-3 or TRBV12-4 with TRBJ2-1; TRBD1 is a possible D gene (6 bases). The ends were cut back, 7 bases at V and 6 bases at J, with 13 bases in the middle. CDR3 length: 13 amino acids. CDR3 sequence: CASTRTDGNEQFF. The CDR3 DNA reads as TGTGCCAGCACCCGGACAGACGGCAATGAGCAGTTCTTC.

This clone was seen more than once but under ten times. The rearrangement joins TRBV5-6 to TRBJ1-5; a weak D match, TRBD1 (5 bases). The ends were cut back, 3 bases at V and 3 bases at J, with 10 bases in the middle. CDR1 and CDR2 (germline): SGHDT, YYEEEE. This CDR3 is 14 amino acids long. CDR3 loop: CASSSRGNNQPQHF. The CDR3 region has the DNA TGTGCCAGCAGCTCGAGGGGTAACAATCAGCCCCAGCATTTT.

The rearrangement uses TRBV18 and TRBJ2-2; 7 bases are shared with TRBD1. CDR3 length: 17 residues. V lost 3 bases and J lost 0; bases outside the gene matches: 7. The germline gives CDR1 KGHSH, CDR2 LQKENI. CDR3 DNA: TGTGCCAGCTCACCCAGGACAGGACACGCGAACACCGGGGAGCTGTTTTTT. It specifies CASSPRTGHANTGELFF.

This clone was counted a few times. The chain links TRBV5-1 to TRBJ1-6, with TRBD1 matching 7 bases. The junction had 4 bases not matched to a gene; V was cut back by 1 base and J by 9 bases. Germline loops: CDR1 SGHRS, CDR2 YFSETQ. The CDR3 contains 14 residues. The CDR3 loop is CASSLRQGGSPLHF. In DNA form, the CDR3 reads TGCGCCAGCAGCTTGCGACAGGGAGGTTCACCCCTCCACTTT.

The CDR3 loop is CASSYSGPQGADTQYF. The CDR3 DNA is TGTGCCAGCAGTTACTCAGGTCCACAGGGAGCAGATACGCAGTATTTT. This sequence joins TRBV6-5 and TRBJ2-3; maybe TRBD1 (6 bases). Germline V gives CDR1 MNHEY, CDR2 SVGAGI. The CDR3 is 16 residues long. The V and J ends lost 0 bases and 4 bases respectively, with 14 bases between them.

This chain joins TRBV5-1 and TRBJ2-1, with 13 bases fitting TRBD2. The V gene's germline CDR1 is SGHRS and CDR2 YFSETQ. The J segment lost 5 bases and the V segment lost 4 bases, leaving 3 bases of the junction unmatched. The CDR3 has 15 amino acids. As DNA, the CDR3 is TGCGCCAGCAGCCTGGGACTAGCGGGGAACAATGAGCAGTTCTTC. It translates to CASSLGLAGNNEQFF.

V is TRBV6-5 and J is TRBJ1-6; D possibly corresponds to TRBD1 (5 bases). The V end was cut by 7 bases, the J end by 9 bases, with 16 bases between. Per germline, CDR1 MNHEY and CDR2 SVGAGI. The CDR3 spans 14 residues. Here the CDR3 DNA reads TGTGCCAGCACCCCCCTGGGGCGAAGTTCACCCCTCCACTTT. This translates into CASTPLGRSSPLHF.